One and the same sample provided the 3 T cell receptor beta chains below, sequenced in a study of T cell responses to AZD1222 COVID-19 vaccine. Using immunoSEQ multiplex PCR, the repertoire was profiled, and TCRdb retains in-frame clones only, with some absent. This table holds some 150,000 clones, roughly 88% found once. The sample here was peripheral blood, taken 28 days after the second AZD1222 dose. These receptors all come from an adult who received the AZD1222 COVID-19 vaccine.

The chain has TRBV4-1 and TRBJ1-2; D ambiguous. Trimming left V 3 bases short and J 4 bases short, with 9 bases between. The germline CDR1 and CDR2 sequences are MGHRA and YSYEKL. The CDR3 sequence is 13 residues long. The CDR3 DNA is TGCGCCAGCAGCCAGGTCTCCGGCTATGGCTACACCTTC. It encodes CASSQVSGYGYTF.

Regarding this clone: The same CDR3 is also encoded by other DNA sequences in this sample. The chain joins TRBV19 to TRBJ1-5, with D unresolved. CDR1 and CDR2 (germline): LNHDA, SQIVND (reference sequence). The V end was cut by 3 bases, the J end by 2 bases, with 5 bases between. This CDR3 is built from 13 residues. Here the CDR3 reads CASSIIGNQPQHF. CDR3 DNA sequence: TGTGCCAGTAGTATTATCGGCAATCAGCCCCAGCATTTT.

The chain carries TRBV10-2 and TRBJ1-1; the D gene is possibly TRBD1 (5 bases). Per germline, CDR1 WSHSY and CDR2 SAAADI. V was cut by 4 bases and J by 4 bases, with 22 bases left in between. This CDR3 spans 17 amino acids. The CDR3 DNA is TGCGCCAGCAGTGCGGGGCGGGGAGAGCAACGGGGCACTGAAGCTTTCTTT. Protein: CASSAGRGEQRGTEAFF.